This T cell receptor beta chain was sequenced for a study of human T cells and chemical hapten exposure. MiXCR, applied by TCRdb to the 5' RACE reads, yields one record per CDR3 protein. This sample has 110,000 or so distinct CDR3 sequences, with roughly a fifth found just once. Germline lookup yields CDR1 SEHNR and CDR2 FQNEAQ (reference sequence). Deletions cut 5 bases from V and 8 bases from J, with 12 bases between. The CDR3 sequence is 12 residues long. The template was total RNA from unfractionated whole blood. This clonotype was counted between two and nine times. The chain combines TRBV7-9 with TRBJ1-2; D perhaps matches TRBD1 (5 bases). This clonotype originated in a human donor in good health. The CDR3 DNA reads TGTGCCAGCAGCCCCGTCGGGGGGGGCTACACCTTC. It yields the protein CASSPVGGGYTF.